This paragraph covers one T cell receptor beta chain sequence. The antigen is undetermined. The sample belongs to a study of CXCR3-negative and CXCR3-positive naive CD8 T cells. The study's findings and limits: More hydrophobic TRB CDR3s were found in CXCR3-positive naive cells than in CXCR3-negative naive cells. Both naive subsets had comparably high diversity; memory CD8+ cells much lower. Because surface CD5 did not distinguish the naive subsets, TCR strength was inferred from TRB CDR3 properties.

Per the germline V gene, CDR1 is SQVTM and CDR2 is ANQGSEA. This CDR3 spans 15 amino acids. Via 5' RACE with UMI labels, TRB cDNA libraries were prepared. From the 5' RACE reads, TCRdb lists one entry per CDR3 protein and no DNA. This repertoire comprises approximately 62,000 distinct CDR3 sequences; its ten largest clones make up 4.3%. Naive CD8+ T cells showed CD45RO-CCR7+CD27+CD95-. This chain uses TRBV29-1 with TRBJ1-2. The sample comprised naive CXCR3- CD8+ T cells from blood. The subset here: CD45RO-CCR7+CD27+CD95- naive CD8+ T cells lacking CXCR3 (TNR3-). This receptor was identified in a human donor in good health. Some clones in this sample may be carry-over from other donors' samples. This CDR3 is CSVEDPGLPNYGYTF.